A single sample gave rise to the 13 T cell receptor beta chains below, sequenced in a study of shared clonotypes between healthy human individuals. Profiled with immunoSEQ multiplex PCR; TCRdb holds only in-frame clones, not every one. Seen here are about 510,000 clones, 79% observed once, and the top ten hold 10% to 15%. Sequenced sample: PBMCs. The source of these receptors is a woman in her forties in good health. Some clones in this sample may be carry-over from other donors' samples.

The V and J genes are TRBV27 and TRBJ2-3; 12 nucleotides line up with TRBD2. The germline CDR1 and CDR2 sequences are MNHEY and SMNVEV (reference sequence). There are 14 residues in the CDR3. J was trimmed by 6 bases and V by 7 bases; bases with no gene match: 5. CDR3 bases: TGTGCCAGCACGACTAGCGGGAGTCTGGATACGCAGTATTTT. Translating it yields CASTTSGSLDTQYF.

The chain links TRBV6-5 to TRBJ1-1; the D gene is possibly TRBD1 (5 bases). CDR3 size: 13 residues. Between the trimmed V and J ends, which lost 8 bases and 0 bases, there was a span of 10 bases. Germline V lookup: CDR1 MNHEY, CDR2 SVGAGI. The CDR3 spells CASRRALNTEAFF. CDR3 sequence (DNA): TGTGCCAGCCGCAGGGCCCTGAACACTGAAGCTTTCTTT.

The genes are TRBV19 and TRBJ2-5; D possibly corresponds to TRBD2 (6 bases). This CDR3 has 16 amino acids. The ends were cut back, 1 base at V and 0 bases at J, with 12 bases in the middle. From germline, CDR1 is LNHDA and CDR2 SQIVND (reference sequence). The CDR3 reads CASSIGASGYQETQYF. The CDR3 region has the DNA TGTGCCAGTAGTATAGGGGCAAGCGGGTACCAAGAGACCCAGTACTTC.

This clone was counted a single time. This sequence joins TRBV7-2 and TRBJ2-1, with 10 nucleotides matching TRBD2. The CDR3 is 15 amino acids. Germline CDR1 and CDR2: SGHTA and FQGNSA. Losses at the gene ends were 5 bases for V and 8 bases for J; bases not matched to a gene: 9. The CDR3 DNA is TGTGCCAGCAGCGTAACTAGCGGGAATTCTCATGAGCAGTTCTTC. Amino acids: CASSVTSGNSHEQFF.

The V call is TRBV18, the J call TRBJ1-3; a possible D gene is TRBD1 (5 bases). Germline V gene lookup returns CDR1 KGHSH and CDR2 LQKENI. V lost 6 bases to trimming and J lost 10 bases, with 19 bases between them. The CDR3 has 14 amino acids. The chain's CDR3 is CASSMGGEMKTIYF. DNA of the CDR3: TGTGCCAGCTCCATGGGAGGGGAGATGAAGACCATATATTTT. Full variable domain (missing parts from reference TRBV18 and TRBJ1-3): NAGVMQNPRHLVRRRGQEARLRCSPMKGHSHVYWYRQLPEEGLKFMVYLQKENIIDESGMPKERFSAEFPKEGPSILRIQQVVRGDSAAYFCASSMGGEMKTIYFGEGSWLTVV.

The rearrangement uses TRBV27 and TRBJ2-1, with D unclear. The germline CDR1 and CDR2 sequences are MNHEY and SMNVEV (reference sequence). The V gene lost 1 base and the J gene lost 5 bases, with 12 bases spanning the gap. This CDR3 comprises 15 residues. The CDR3 loop is CASSLYPERNNEQFF. The DNA of the CDR3 is TGTGCCAGCAGTTTATACCCAGAGAGAAACAATGAGCAGTTCTTC.

The chain carries TRBV6-4 and TRBJ2-3, with 9 bases fitting TRBD2. The CDR3 has 15 residues. J lost 8 bases, V lost 0 bases, and 6 bases had no gene match. The germline V gene has CDR1 MRHNA and CDR2 SNTAGT. The CDR3 nucleotides read TGTGCCAGCAGTGACTCGCCTAGCGGGACCGGTACGCAGTATTTT. It translates to CASSDSPSGTGTQYF.

In this sample, this clone turned up a few times. The chain employs TRBV2 and TRBJ1-1; tentatively, D is TRBD1 (6 bases). Trimming shortened V by 6 bases and J by 0 bases, and 11 bases separated the two germline ends. The CDR3 totals 14 residues. Germline V lookup: CDR1 SNHLY, CDR2 FYNNEI. CDR3 sequence: CASRPQGLNTEAFF. In DNA form, the CDR3 reads TGTGCCAGCAGGCCCCAGGGGCTGAACACTGAAGCTTTCTTT.

V and J are TRBV19 and TRBJ1-5, with 9 bases fitting TRBD1. The J segment lost 5 bases and the V segment lost 5 bases, leaving 4 bases of the junction unmatched. The CDR3 covers 14 residues. Germline CDR1 and CDR2: LNHDA and SQIVND (reference sequence). CDR3 coding DNA: TGTGCCAGTAGTCTCCGACAGGGGGATCAGCCCCAGCATTTT. It codes for CASSLRQGDQPQHF.

The CDR3 DNA sequence: TGTGCCAGCAGAAAACTCGAAGTCCACGAGCAGTACTTC. Amino acid sequence: CASRKLEVHEQYF. The gene calls are TRBV28 and TRBJ2-7; D is undetermined. V was trimmed by 6 bases and J by 5 bases, leaving 14 bases between them. The CDR3 spans 13 residues. The germline V gene has CDR1 MDHEN and CDR2 SYDVKM. Full variable domain (missing parts from reference TRBV28 and TRBJ2-7): DVKVTQSSRYLVKRTGEKVFLECVQDMDHENMFWYRQDPGLGLRLIYFSYDVKMKEKGDIPEGYSVSREKKERFSLILESASTNQTSMYLCASRKLEVHEQYFGPGTRLTVT.

In the case of this clone: Other DNA sequences of this sample code for an identical CDR3. The rearrangement joins TRBV5-1 to TRBJ2-1; no definite D call. V was clipped by 0 bases and J by 7 bases, with 5 bases between them. Germline CDR1 SGHRS, CDR2 YFSETQ. CDR3 length: 12 amino acids. The CDR3 region is CASSLEGNEQFF. In DNA form, the CDR3 reads TGCGCCAGCAGCTTGGAGGGAAATGAGCAGTTCTTC.

V usage is TRBV19 and J usage is TRBJ2-5, with D maybe TRBD1 (6 bases). This CDR3 has 16 amino acids. V was clipped by 3 bases and J by 2 bases, with 16 bases between them. Germline-derived CDR1 and CDR2 are LNHDA and SQIVND (reference sequence). CDR3 protein: CASSIQLGTYQETQYF. The CDR3 nucleotides are TGTGCCAGTAGTATCCAGTTGGGGACATATCAAGAGACCCAGTACTTC. The whole variable domain, filled in from reference TRBV19 and TRBJ2-5, reads DGGITQSPKYLFRKEGQNVTLSCEQNLNHDAMYWYRQDPGQGLRLIYYSQIVNDFQKGDIAEGYSVSREKKESFPLTVTSAQKNPTAFYLCASSIQLGTYQETQYFGPGTRLLVL.

This chain connects TRBV28 to TRBJ2-7; 12 bases are shared with TRBD2. Germline V gives CDR1 MDHEN, CDR2 SYDVKM. V gave up 6 bases and J gave up 7 bases; unmatched junction bases: 4. This CDR3 region has 13 residues. In nucleotides, the CDR3 is TGTGCCAGCAGGACTAGCGGGAGTAGTGAGCAGTACTTC. Its protein product is CASRTSGSSEQYF.